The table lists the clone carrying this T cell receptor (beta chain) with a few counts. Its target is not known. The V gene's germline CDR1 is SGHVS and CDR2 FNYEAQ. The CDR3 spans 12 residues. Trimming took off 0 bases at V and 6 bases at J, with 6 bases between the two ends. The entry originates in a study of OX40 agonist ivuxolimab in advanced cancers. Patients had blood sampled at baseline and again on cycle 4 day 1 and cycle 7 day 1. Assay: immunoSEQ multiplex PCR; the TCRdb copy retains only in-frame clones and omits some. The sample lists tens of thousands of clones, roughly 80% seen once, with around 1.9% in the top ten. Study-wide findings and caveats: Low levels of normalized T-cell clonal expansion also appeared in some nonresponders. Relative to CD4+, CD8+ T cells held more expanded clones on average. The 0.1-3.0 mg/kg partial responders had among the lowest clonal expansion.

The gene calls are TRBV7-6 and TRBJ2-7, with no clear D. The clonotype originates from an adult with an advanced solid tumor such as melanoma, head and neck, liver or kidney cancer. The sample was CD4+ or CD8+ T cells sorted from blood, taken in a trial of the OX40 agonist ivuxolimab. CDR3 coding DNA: TGTGCCAGCAGCTTAGCGGGGTTCGAGCAGTACTTC. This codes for CASSLAGFEQYF. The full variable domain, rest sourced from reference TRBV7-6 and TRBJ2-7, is GAGVSQSPRYKVTKRGQDVALRCDPISGHVSLYWYRQALGQGPEFLTYFNYEAQQDKSGLPNDRFSAERPEGSISTLTIQRTEQRDSAMYRCASSLAGFEQYFGPGTRLTVT.